This T cell receptor (beta chain) was profiled in a study of CD8 T cells in Susac syndrome. Germline CDR1 reads SQVTM; CDR2 reads ANQGSEA. The CDR3 totals 11 residues. The ends were cut back, 5 bases at V and 6 bases at J, with 7 bases in the middle. Study-level points and caveats: The TCR sequencing and HLA analysis in the study involved a relatively small number of individuals, as the study acknowledged.

Roughly 0.45 to 1 ug RNA was reverse transcribed with random hexamers. TCRdb passed the immunoSEQ multiplex PCR reads through MiXCR, listing each CDR3 protein once. This sample has 80,000 or so distinct CDR3 sequences, with about 96% found just once. In the case of this clonotype: Its antigen is unknown.

Sequencing was performed on CD8+ T cells from PBMCs. The chain joins TRBV29-1 to TRBJ2-2; no clear D. This TCR was sampled from a human donor with Susac syndrome. The CDR3 sequence: CSVWTAGELFF. As DNA, the CDR3 is TGCAGCGTTTGGACCGCCGGGGAGCTGTTTTTT.